This is a list of T cell receptor beta chains from one sample in a study of regulatory T cells in long-lasting Graves disease. From the multiplex PCR reads, TCRdb called clonotypes with MiXCR, one entry per CDR3 protein. The sample has about 420,000 distinct CDR3 sequences, about 17% seen once. The sample was also linked to a second study, of T cells in Graves' hyperthyroidism and ophthalmopathy.

Sequencing was performed on peripheral blood mononuclear cells (PBMCs), taken at new diagnosis, from a patient treated with antithyroid drugs. The receptors originated from a woman between 18 and 30 years old with Graves disease. Each CDR3 is given with its conserved first and last residue. The D gene is left open where the match is weak. Expanded clones get a size class; other rows say once, few or many, or leave the size out.

d_gene | j_gene | v_gene | abundance | CDR3aa
NA | TRBJ2-7 | TRBV27 | many | CASSFDRSSSYEQYF
NA | TRBJ2-7 | TRBV3-1 | many | CASSATYSYEQYF
TRBD1 | TRBJ2-4 | TRBV7-6 | few | CASSSGLTRDRDKNIQYF
NA | TRBJ2-7 | TRBV7-2 | many | CASSRRAGRDEQYF
NA | TRBJ2-1 | TRBV7-8 | many | CASSLARTKTNEQFF
TRBD2 | TRBJ2-5 | TRBV29-1 | many | CSGGGRGETQYF
NA | NA | TRBV6-5 | many | CASSYSDGRPNEQFF
NA | TRBJ1-2 | TRBV20-1 | few | CSADASAYYGYTF
NA | TRBJ2-7 | TRBV7-8 | NA | CASSLGRSSASEQYF
NA | TRBJ2-7 | TRBV20-1 | many | CSATRGYEQYF
NA | TRBJ2-7 | TRBV10-3 | medium-sized | CATSHDHGSYEQYF
NA | TRBJ2-1 | TRBV2 | few | CASSDVRGPYNEQFF
NA | TRBJ1-5 | TRBV7-9 | NA | CASSLVGNNQPQHF
NA | TRBJ2-2 | TRBV2 | many | CASSETSANTGELFF
NA | TRBJ1-5 | TRBV7-9 | NA | CASSKNSNQPQHF
NA | TRBJ2-3 | TRBV24-1 | many | CATGADRGHTDTQYF
NA | TRBJ2-1 | TRBV5-8 | few | CASTPRHNEQFF
NA | TRBJ1-6 | TRBV5-1 | few | CASSPSGPNSPLHF
NA | TRBJ1-5 | TRBV20-1 | many | CSAGRGGSGQPQHF
NA | TRBJ1-5 | TRBV28 | many | CASSARVSNQPQHF
NA | TRBJ1-6 | TRBV28 | few | CATTRVGAGSPLHF
NA | TRBJ2-6 | TRBV19 | few | CASRPFGDSGANVLTF
NA | TRBJ2-2 | TRBV5-1 | many | CASSLGVANTGELFF
TRBD1 | TRBJ2-2 | TRBV27 | few | CASSLNAPDRGGGELFF
NA | TRBJ2-2 | TRBV20-1 | few | CSARDKGLSQFNAGELFF
NA | TRBJ1-4 | TRBV7-9 | NA | CASSLDRRNEKLFF
NA | TRBJ2-7 | TRBV27 | many | CASSPIQRGFGNEQYF
TRBD1 | TRBJ2-7 | TRBV24-1 | NA | CATSDSTGAIQGEQYF
NA | TRBJ1-1 | TRBV28 | many | CASSLLGPVSGEAFF
NA | TRBJ2-7 | TRBV7-8 | many | CASIPASARSSYEQYF
TRBD2 | TRBJ2-1 | TRBV7-6 | many | CASDPGLAGYNEQFF
NA | TRBJ2-7 | TRBV30 | many | CAWSVLLRRGEQYF
NA | TRBJ1-5 | TRBV19 | NA | CASRTQDSNQPQHF
TRBD1 | TRBJ2-7 | TRBV27 | once | CASSLSTGLEQYF
NA | TRBJ2-7 | TRBV4-3 | few | CASSQDYPSAWEQYF
NA | TRBJ2-2 | TRBV10-3 | NA | CATISDRTNTGELFF
NA | TRBJ1-1 | TRBV27 | once | CASTEPRARPLNTEAFF
TRBD1 | TRBJ1-2 | TRBV7-9 | many | CASSLARQGADGYTF
TRBD2 | TRBJ2-7 | TRBV11-1 | once | CASSVRLAASYEQYF
NA | TRBJ1-5 | TRBV20-1 | many | CSARERPLQPQHF
TRBD2 | TRBJ2-3 | TRBV5-1 | many | CASSSRLAGADTQYF
NA | TRBJ1-6 | TRBV6-5 | few | CASSYEGAENSPLHF
TRBD1 | TRBJ2-1 | TRBV14 | NA | CASSLTGDSPHNEQFF
NA | TRBJ2-5 | TRBV12-3/TRBV12-4 | many | CASSPRQGGIGETQYF
TRBD1 | TRBJ1-5 | TRBV6-2/TRBV6-3 | NA | CASSYRQGSNQPQHF
NA | TRBJ1-4 | TRBV6-2/TRBV6-3 | NA | CASGWANEKLFF
TRBD2 | TRBJ2-7 | TRBV18 | few | CASSPSALASGVYEQYF
TRBD1 | TRBJ2-3 | TRBV11-3 | many | CASSTTGDTQYF
TRBD1 | TRBJ2-7 | TRBV19 | few | CASKRDRGGYEQYF
NA | TRBJ2-7 | TRBV4-2 | NA | CASSQDTESSYEQYF
TRBD2 | TRBJ2-3 | TRBV4-3 | once | CASSQEPGGSGTDTQYF
TRBD2 | TRBJ2-4 | TRBV28 | many | CASSFMKTSGLAKNIQYF
NA | TRBJ2-7 | TRBV7-2 | many | CASSLSGGTSYEQYF
TRBD2 | TRBJ2-2 | TRBV11-2 | many | CASSYELAVTGELFF